This T cell receptor (beta chain) was documented in a study of post-analysis software for immune sequencing data. Whole-study context: Patients had relapsing-remitting, secondary progressive or progressive-relapsing multiple sclerosis; some lacked subtype. Overall study results and limits: Controls had significantly higher normalized Chao1 diversity than multiple sclerosis patients. Controls showed lower frequencies than patients for five TRBV segments, and TRBV5-6, TRBV5-1 and TRBV20-1 were among these.

Built from TCR beta cDNA, the libraries had unique molecular identifiers in them. Once roughly 0.85 to 11 million T cells were used, hundreds of thousands of cDNA molecules resulted. MiXCR was run by TCRdb on the PCR reads, yielding one entry per CDR3 protein. The sample shows some 450,000 distinct CDR3 sequences, approximately 46% of them seen only once. On this clonotype itself: Its antigen is not identified.

Losses at the gene ends were 8 bases for V and 4 bases for J; bases not matched to a gene: 15. This CDR3 spans 16 amino acids. Germline V gene lookup returns CDR1 SGHTA and CDR2 FQGTGA. The sample consisted of blood. This sequence originates from a girl between 10 and 17 years old with multiple sclerosis. The chain is built from TRBV7-3 and TRBJ2-3, with 7 positions matching TRBD2. CDR3 in amino acids: CASSPSGGPRADTQYF. The CDR3 DNA follows: TGTGCCAGCTCCCCTAGCGGAGGACCACGGGCAGATACGCAGTATTTT.